The 16 T cell receptor beta chains listed next were all sequenced from one sample in a study of blood T cell repertoires in COVID-19. Sequenced by immunoSEQ multiplex PCR; TCRdb stores in-frame clones only, minus some. The table shows fewer than 250,000 clones, with 90% occurring only once. Sequencing was performed on PBMCs or T cells enriched from blood (not recorded which). These receptors were obtained from a man younger than 40 who had been exposed to COVID-19.

DNA for the CDR3: TGCAGCGGGGGACTGCTCACTGAAGCTTTCTTT. Amino acids: CSGGLLTEAFF. The gene calls are TRBV29-1 and TRBJ1-1; TRBD1 might be the D (5 bases). Trimming took off 7 bases at V and 4 bases at J, with 10 bases between the two ends. The CDR3 is made up of 11 amino acids. Looked up from germline, CDR1 is SQVTM and CDR2 is ANQGSEA.

This clone has a single count. The chain uses TRBV27 and TRBJ1-6; D is undetermined. Trimming took 6 bases from V and 1 from J, leaving 4 bases between them. The CDR3 loop spans 13 amino acids. Germline CDR1 and CDR2: MNHEY and SMNVEV (reference sequence). Written as DNA, the CDR3 is TGTGCCAGCAGCGGGTCCTATAATTCACCCCTCCACTTT. Encoded protein: CASSGSYNSPLHF.

This chain joins TRBV19 and TRBJ2-1; 7 nucleotides align to TRBD2. Trimming removed 3 bases from V and 13 bases from J; junction bases left unmatched: 9. The CDR3 is made up of 13 amino acids. Germline CDR1 LNHDA, CDR2 SQIVND (reference sequence). CDR3 bases: TGTGCCAGTAGTATGATCAGGGAGGGGTCTCAGTTCTTC. Translated: CASSMIREGSQFF.

V is TRBV7-3 and J is TRBJ2-3, with 11 bases identical to TRBD1. In germline, CDR1 is SGHTA, CDR2 FQGTGA. Trimming at V came to 4 bases and at J to 4 bases, leaving 1 base not matched to a gene. The CDR3 is made up of 14 amino acids. The CDR3 spells CASSWGQGADTQYF. The CDR3 nucleotides read TGTGCCAGCAGCTGGGGACAGGGGGCAGATACGCAGTATTTT.

The V gene is TRBV4-2, the J gene TRBJ2-3; the D gene is possibly TRBD2 (6 bases). CDR3 length equals 14 residues. Looked up from germline, CDR1 is LGHNA and CDR2 is YNFKEQ. V dropped 0 bases and J dropped 4 bases, with 8 bases sitting between them. CDR3 sequence: CASSQDAGSDTQYF. In DNA form, the CDR3 reads TGTGCCAGCAGCCAAGATGCGGGGTCAGATACGCAGTATTTT.

The chain is built from TRBV11-2 and TRBJ1-6; no clear D. Germline-derived CDR1 and CDR2 are SGHAT and FQNNGV. The CDR3 extends over 14 amino acids. The V gene lost 2 bases and the J gene lost 10 bases, with 12 bases spanning the gap. CDR3 loop: CASSLKEDGSPLHF. The CDR3 nucleotides are TGTGCCAGCAGCTTAAAGGAGGACGGCTCACCCCTCCACTTT. The full variable domain, with the rest looked up from reference TRBV11-2 and TRBJ1-6, is EAGVAQSPRYKIIEKRQSVAFWCNPISGHATLYWYQQILGQGPKLLIQFQNNGVVDDSQLPKDRFSAERLKGVDSTLKIQPAKLEDSAVYLCASSLKEDGSPLHFGNGTRLTVT.

V gene TRBV10-3 combines with J gene TRBJ2-3, with 14 bases matching TRBD2. The V segment lost 4 bases and the J segment 0 bases; nucleotides outside the gene matches: 12. Germline lookup yields CDR1 ENHRY and CDR2 SYGVKD. This CDR3 comprises 20 residues. CDR3 nucleotides: TGTGCCATCAGTGGCCCCAAGGGACTAGCGGGGGTTACTAGCACAGATACGCAGTATTTT. It yields the protein CAISGPKGLAGVTSTDTQYF.

This CDR3 is CASRGTYTGELFF. The CDR3 DNA is TGTGCCAGCAGGGGGACTTACACCGGGGAGCTGTTTTTT. The V gene is TRBV6-5, the J gene TRBJ2-2; D perhaps matches TRBD2 (6 bases). The CDR3 spans 13 residues. V was cut by 6 bases and J by 3 bases, with 8 bases left in between. From germline, CDR1 is MNHEY and CDR2 SVGAGI.

The V gene is TRBV4-3, the J gene TRBJ1-1; tentative D call: TRBD1 (6 bases). V was clipped by 3 bases and J by 7 bases, with 12 bases between them. This CDR3 region has 13 residues. Germline-derived CDR1 and CDR2 are LGHNA and YSLEER. This chain's CDR3 is CASSQLARGEAFF. The DNA for the CDR3 is TGCGCCAGCAGCCAGCTGGCCAGGGGTGAAGCTTTCTTT.

V and J are TRBV7-2 and TRBJ1-3, with TRBD1 as a possible D gene (5 bases). Germline loops: CDR1 SGHTA, CDR2 FQGNSA. The CDR3 runs to 14 residues. The V and J ends lost 0 bases and 5 bases respectively, with 8 bases between them. The CDR3 sequence: CASSLAEGRNTIYF. For the CDR3, the DNA is TGTGCCAGCAGCTTAGCGGAGGGGAGAAACACCATATATTTT.

The V call is TRBV11-2, the J call TRBJ1-4; TRBD1 might be the D (5 bases). V shed 3 bases and J shed 2 bases, with 13 bases lying between them. CDR1 SGHAT and CDR2 FQNNGV come from the germline V gene. The CDR3 spans 16 residues. CDR3: CASSFLQGSTNEKLFF. CDR3 nucleotides: TGTGCCAGCAGCTTCCTCCAGGGCTCGACTAATGAAAAACTGTTTTTT.

The genes are TRBV20-1 and TRBJ2-4; D not resolved. Trimming removed 3 bases at V and 0 bases at J, with 9 bases between. CDR3 length equals 14 residues. Per germline, CDR1 DFQATT and CDR2 SNEGSKA (reference sequence). The CDR3 region has the DNA TGCAGTGCTAGTCTGAGCCTAGCCAAAAACATTCAGTACTTC. Its protein product is CSASLSLAKNIQYF.

The chain uses TRBV6-2 or TRBV6-3 and TRBJ1-5; 7 bases are shared with TRBD1. CDR3 length equals 16 residues. Trimming removed 5 bases from V and 2 bases from J; junction bases left unmatched: 9. The germline V gene has CDR1 MNHEY and CDR2 SVGEGT. The CDR3 region has the DNA TGTGCCAGCAGTGGACCGAGGGGGCAGGGCAATCAGCCCCAGCATTTT. As protein: CASSGPRGQGNQPQHF.

The chain combines TRBV5-1 with TRBJ2-2; TRBD2 agrees at 11 bases. Per the germline V gene, CDR1 is SGHRS and CDR2 is YFSETQ. Trimming at V came to 4 bases and at J to 1 base, leaving 3 bases not matched to a gene. The CDR3 contains 16 residues. The CDR3 DNA reads TGCGCCAGCAGCACAGGACTAGCGGGGAACACCGGGGAGCTGTTTTTT. Residues: CASSTGLAGNTGELFF.

The CDR3 coding sequence is TGTGCCAGCAGCTTATACAGTTCTTCACCCCTCCACTTT. This codes for CASSLYSSSPLHF. V usage is TRBV7-2 and J usage is TRBJ1-6; no definite D call. The CDR3 covers 13 residues. Trimming removed 2 bases at V and 9 bases at J, with 8 bases between. CDR1 is SGHTA, CDR2 FQGNSA, per germline.

J is TRBJ1-2 and V is TRBV6-5, with D unresolved. The CDR3 has 14 amino acids. The germline V and J ends were trimmed by 7 bases and 4 bases, with 16 bases remaining between them. Germline assignment: CDR1 MNHEY and CDR2 SVGAGI. CDR3 sequence reads: CASNPRLGLYGYTF. The CDR3 nucleotides read TGTGCCAGCAACCCACGTCTGGGCCTCTATGGCTACACCTTC.